The T cell receptor (beta chain) described here comes from a study of CDR3 diversity in severe acne. TCRdb recomputed calls from the PCR reads with MiXCR, one row per CDR3 protein. The repertoire has about 100,000 distinct CDR3 sequences, 51% of them found once; the top ten carry under 15%. Notes on this clonotype: One end of the junction is discordant with germline, which a read error may explain.

In germline, CDR1 is SEHNR, CDR2 FQNEAQ (reference sequence). CDR3 length: 13 amino acids. The TCR originated in a male donor with acne. The chain carries TRBV7-9 and TRBJ1-3; 8 bases match TRBD1. Sequenced: blood. The CDR3 protein is CASSMGQENTVYF. In DNA, the CDR3 is TGTGCCAGCAGCATGGGACAGGAAAACACCGTATATTTT.